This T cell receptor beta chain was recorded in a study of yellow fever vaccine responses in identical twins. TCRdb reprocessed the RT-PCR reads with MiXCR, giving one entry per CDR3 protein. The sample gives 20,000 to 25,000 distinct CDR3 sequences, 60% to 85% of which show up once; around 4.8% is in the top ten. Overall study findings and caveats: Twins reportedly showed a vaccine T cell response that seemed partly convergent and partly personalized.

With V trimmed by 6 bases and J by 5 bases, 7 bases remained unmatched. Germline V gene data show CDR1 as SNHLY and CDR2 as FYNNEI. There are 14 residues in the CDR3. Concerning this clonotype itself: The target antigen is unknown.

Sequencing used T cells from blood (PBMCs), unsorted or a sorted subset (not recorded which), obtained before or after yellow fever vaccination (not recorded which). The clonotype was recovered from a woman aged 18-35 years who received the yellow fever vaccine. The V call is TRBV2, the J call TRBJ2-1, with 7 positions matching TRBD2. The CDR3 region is CASRAGTNDNEQFF. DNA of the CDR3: TGTGCCAGCAGAGCCGGGACTAACGACAATGAGCAGTTCTTC. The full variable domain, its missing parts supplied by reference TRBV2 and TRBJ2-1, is EPEVTQTPSHQVTQMGQEVILRCVPISNHLYFYWYRQILGQKVEFLVSFYNNEISEKSEIFDDQFSVERPDGSNFTLKIRSTKLEDSAMYFCASRAGTNDNEQFFGPGTRLTVL.